This is a list of T cell receptor beta chains from one sample in a study of cytomegalovirus exposure and HLA in healthy donors. Sequencing used immunoSEQ multiplex PCR; TCRdb keeps in-frame clones, though not all of them. The sample shows about 120,000 clones, about 80% of them seen only once. Specimen: PBMCs. Receptors were obtained from a man aged 25-45 years in good health and CMV-seropositive. Both conserved end residues are part of each CDR3. The D gene is left open where the match is weak. The size entry is marked missing in some rows and otherwise reads once, few, many or a size class.

>TRBD2|TRBV11-3|.|TRBJ2-3
CASSPGGFGTDTQYF
TGTGCCAGCAGCCCCGGGGGGTTCGGGACAGATACGCAGTATTTT
>.|TRBV29-1|few|TRBJ2-7
CSAGDYEQYF
TGCAGCGCGGGGGACTACGAGCAGTACTTC
>TRBD1|TRBV2|.|TRBJ1-1
CASSENIGTGWNTEAFF
TGTGCCAGCAGTGAGAATATTGGGACAGGGTGGAACACTGAAGCTTTCTTT
>TRBD1|TRBV11-3|.|TRBJ2-2
CASSLGDRANTGELFF
TGTGCCAGCAGCTTAGGAGACAGGGCGAACACCGGGGAGCTGTTTTTT
>.|TRBV5-1|few|TRBJ1-2
CASSLQGPRPAGYTF
TGCGCCAGCAGCTTACAGGGTCCGAGGCCTGCAGGCTACACCTTC
>.|TRBV12-5|.|TRBJ2-1
CASGLVLAGSSYNEQFF
TGTGCTAGTGGTTTGGTGTTGGCAGGCAGCTCCTACAATGAGCAGTTCTTC
>.|TRBV27|.|TRBJ2-4
CASSFLQGRNIQYF
TGTGCCAGCAGCTTCCTACAGGGTCGGAACATTCAGTACTTC
>.|TRBV5-6|.|TRBJ2-5
CASSLGAGLQETQYF
TGTGCCAGCAGCTTGGGGGCAGGGCTACAAGAGACCCAGTACTTC
>TRBD1|TRBV6-5|.|TRBJ1-4
CASSLDRDEKLFF
TGTGCCAGCAGTTTGGACAGGGACGAAAAACTGTTTTTT
>.|TRBV19|.|TRBJ1-2
CASNYRRGSDGYTF
TGTGCCAGTAATTACAGGAGGGGAAGTGATGGCTACACCTTC
>TRBD2|TRBV12-5|.|TRBJ2-1
CASGLVGLAVYNEQFF
TGTGCTAGTGGTTTGGTAGGACTAGCGGTCTACAATGAGCAGTTCTTC
>TRBD2|TRBV10-3|.|TRBJ2-1
CAIRGTSGNGNEQFF
TGTGCCATCAGGGGGACTAGCGGGAACGGAAATGAGCAGTTCTTC
>TRBD2|TRBV27|.|TRBJ2-7
CASSPGGRLPLDEQYF
TGTGCCAGCTCCCCGGGAGGGCGCCTACCTCTCGACGAGCAGTACTTC
>.|TRBV6-1|.|TRBJ1-6
CASSEARGGVRPLHF
TGTGCCAGCAGTGAAGCGCGGGGGGGGGTTAGGCCCCTCCACTTT
>TRBD2|TRBV5-6|.|TRBJ2-5
CASSPTGTRHMYF
TGTGCCAGCAGTCCGACCGGGACTAGGCATATGTACTTC
>.|TRBV6-5|.|TRBJ1-5
CASSYSTGGEPQHF
TGTGCCAGCAGTTACTCTACCGGGGGGGAGCCCCAGCATTTT
>.|TRBV10-1|.|TRBJ2-2
CASSETLGRGTGELFF
TGCGCCAGCAGTGAAACGTTGGGTAGAGGAACCGGGGAGCTGTTTTTT
>TRBD2|TRBV5-1|once|TRBJ2-7
CASSRGVAGTFSYEQYF
TGCGCCAGCAGTCGGGGGGTAGCGGGGACCTTCTCCTACGAGCAGTACTTC
>.|TRBV4-1|few|TRBJ1-1
CASSQATRGGSAFF
TGCGCCAGCAGCCAAGCCACGCGGGGTGGAAGTGCTTTCTTT
>TRBD2|TRBV5-8|.|TRBJ2-3
CASSLSPGLADTQYF
TGTGCCAGCAGCTTGTCGCCGGGACTAGCAGATACGCAGTATTTT
>.|TRBV4-1|.|TRBJ1-5
CASSLGLNQPQHF
TGCGCCAGCAGCCTGGGACTCAATCAGCCCCAGCATTTT
>.|TRBV6-5|.|TRBJ1-2
CASSLRGEDLYGYTF
TGTGCCAGCAGCTTGAGAGGGGAGGACTTGTATGGCTACACCTTC
>.|TRBV4-2|.|TRBJ2-5
CASSQASGTFGETQYF
TGTGCCAGCAGCCAAGCTTCCGGGACTTTCGGAGAGACCCAGTACTTC
>.|TRBV2|.|TRBJ1-4
CASSVGGEKLFF
TGTGCCAGCAGTGTAGGGGGAGAAAAACTGTTTTTT
>.|TRBV20-1|.|TRBJ1-1
CRAGDTEAFF
TGCAGGGCAGGGGACACTGAAGCTTTCTTT
>.|TRBV7-8|few|TRBJ2-1
CASSLMEGSYVEQFF
TGTGCCAGCAGCTTAATGGAGGGGTCCTATGTTGAGCAGTTCTTC
>TRBD1|TRBV7-2|.|TRBJ1-1
CASSDGQGSRTEAFF
TGTGCCAGCAGCGATGGACAGGGGTCGAGGACTGAAGCTTTCTTT
>TRBD1|TRBV6-1|.|TRBJ2-7
CASSGPRDRVPYEQYF
TGTGCCAGCAGTGGACCCCGGGACAGGGTCCCTTACGAGCAGTACTTC
>.|TRBV5-5|few|TRBJ2-3
CASSLVVSADTQYF
TGTGCCAGCAGCTTGGTCGTTAGCGCTGATACGCAGTATTTT
>TRBD1|TRBV28|.|TRBJ2-7
CASSPGAGGYEQYF
TGTGCCAGCAGCCCCGGGGCAGGGGGCTACGAGCAGTACTTC
>TRBD2|TRBV4-1|few|TRBJ2-7
CASSSRLAGAPYEQYF
TGCGCCAGCAGCTCCCGACTAGCGGGGGCCCCCTACGAGCAGTACTTC
>.|TRBV21-1|.|TRBJ2-1
CASSSTPGTGGSQSSYNEQFF
TGTGCCAGCAGCTCAACACCCGGGACAGGGGGCTCACAAAGCTCCTACAATGAGCAGTTCTTC
>TRBD2|TRBV4-1|.|TRBJ2-1
CASSQGLAGGTYNEQFF
TGCGCCAGCAGCCAAGGCCTAGCGGGGGGGACTTACAATGAGCAGTTCTTC
>TRBD1|TRBV2|.|TRBJ2-1
CASIQDRGKDEQFF
TGTGCCAGTATTCAGGACAGGGGTAAGGATGAGCAGTTCTTC
>TRBD1|TRBV2|once|TRBJ2-5
CASREGTGGQETQYF
TGTGCCAGCAGGGAGGGGACAGGGGGGCAGGAGACCCAGTACTTC
>.|TRBV6-1|.|TRBJ2-7
CASSEDDSGNYEQYF
TGTGCCAGCAGTGAAGACGACAGTGGAAACTACGAGCAGTACTTC
>TRBD1|TRBV10-3|.|TRBJ1-4
CAISDPGTATNEKLFF
TGTGCCATCAGTGACCCGGGGACAGCAACTAATGAAAAACTGTTTTTT
>TRBD1|TRBV14|.|TRBJ2-7
CASSDDDRDEQYF
TGTGCCAGCAGCGACGACGACAGGGACGAGCAGTACTTC
>TRBD1|TRBV18|.|TRBJ1-4
CASSPPDRGREKLFF
TGTGCCAGCTCACCACCGGACAGGGGGAGAGAAAAACTGTTTTTT
>TRBD1|TRBV27|.|TRBJ1-2
CASSQGPGTGDGYTF
TGTGCCAGCAGCCAAGGCCCCGGGACAGGGGACGGCTACACCTTC
>.|TRBV6-1|.|TRBJ2-7
CASSEARLESAYEQYF
TGTGCCAGCAGTGAAGCTAGGCTAGAGTCGGCCTACGAGCAGTACTTC
>TRBD1|TRBV7-2|.|TRBJ1-1
CASSLQQGRNTEAFF
TGTGCCAGCAGCCTACAACAGGGGAGGAACACTGAAGCTTTCTTT
>TRBD1|TRBV10-3|.|TRBJ2-7
CATAGTGGGYEQYF
TGTGCCACCGCAGGGACAGGGGGGGGCTACGAGCAGTACTTC
>TRBD2|TRBV7-6|.|TRBJ2-5
CASSLVAGGTQETQYF
TGTGCCAGCAGCTTAGTTGCGGGGGGGACTCAAGAGACCCAGTACTTC
>.|TRBV12-5|.|TRBJ1-1
CASGPTEARNTEAFF
TGTGCTAGTGGCCCCACGGAGGCTCGGAACACTGAAGCTTTCTTT
>.|TRBV19|.|TRBJ1-1
CASSAFPGLRNTEAFF
TGTGCCAGTAGTGCTTTTCCGGGACTGAGGAACACTGAAGCTTTCTTT
>TRBD1|TRBV19|.|TRBJ1-2
CASTHGTGEGYGYTF
TGTGCCAGTACCCACGGGACAGGGGAGGGCTATGGCTACACCTTC
>TRBD1|TRBV5-8|.|TRBJ2-2
CASSRVTGEGTGELFF
TGTGCCAGCAGCCGGGTGACAGGGGAAGGGACCGGGGAGCTGTTTTTT
>.|TRBV7-6|.|TRBJ2-3
CASSLDSEATDTQYF
TGTGCCAGCAGCTTGGACAGCGAAGCTACAGATACGCAGTATTTT